This TCR beta chain stems from a study of T-cell memory formation after mild COVID-19. Study-level background: TCR clusters were mostly donor specific.

This clonotype turned up a few times. The antigen is not known. CDR3 size: 18 residues. V gave up 4 bases and J gave up 0 bases, with 19 bases separating them. In germline, CDR1 is SGHVS, CDR2 FNYEAQ. Study conclusions and caveats: Among CD4+ contracting clones, most were CM and EM, and CD8+ ones EMRA. Cross-reactive memory apparently joined, as some responding clones appeared in pre-infection memory.

Constant-segment primers were used for 5'RACE, and the resulting TCR alpha and TCR beta cDNA libraries carried sample barcodes and UMIs. TCRdb called the 5' RACE reads again in MiXCR, with one record for every CDR3 protein. The data show hundreds of thousands of distinct CDR3 sequences, over 15% seen once. The chain combines TRBV7-6 with TRBJ2-4, with D perhaps TRBD2 (6 bases). This TCR came from a man aged 18 to 30 who had mild COVID-19 (a few samples of this study predate the infection). Cell type and time point are not known. Sequenced: PBMCs or a T cell subset sorted from them (not recorded which). The CDR3 region is CASSSPGLTILAKNIQYF. DNA for the CDR3: TGTGCCAGCAGCTCTCCGGGACTTACAATACTAGCCAAAAACATTCAGTACTTC.